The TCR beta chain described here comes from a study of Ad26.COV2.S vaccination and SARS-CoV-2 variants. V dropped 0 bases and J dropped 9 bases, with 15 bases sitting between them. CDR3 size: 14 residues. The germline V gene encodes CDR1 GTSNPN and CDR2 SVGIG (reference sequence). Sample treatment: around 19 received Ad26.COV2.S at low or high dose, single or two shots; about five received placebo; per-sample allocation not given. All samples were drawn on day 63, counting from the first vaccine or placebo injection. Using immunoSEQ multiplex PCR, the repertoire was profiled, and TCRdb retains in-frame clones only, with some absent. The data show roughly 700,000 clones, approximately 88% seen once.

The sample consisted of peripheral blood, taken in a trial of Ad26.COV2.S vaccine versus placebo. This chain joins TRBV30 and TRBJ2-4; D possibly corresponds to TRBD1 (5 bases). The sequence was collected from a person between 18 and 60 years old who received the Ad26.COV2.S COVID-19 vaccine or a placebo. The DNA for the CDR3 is TGTGCCTGGAGTGTAATGACAGTACCAAGCATTCAGTACTTC. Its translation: CAWSVMTVPSIQYF.